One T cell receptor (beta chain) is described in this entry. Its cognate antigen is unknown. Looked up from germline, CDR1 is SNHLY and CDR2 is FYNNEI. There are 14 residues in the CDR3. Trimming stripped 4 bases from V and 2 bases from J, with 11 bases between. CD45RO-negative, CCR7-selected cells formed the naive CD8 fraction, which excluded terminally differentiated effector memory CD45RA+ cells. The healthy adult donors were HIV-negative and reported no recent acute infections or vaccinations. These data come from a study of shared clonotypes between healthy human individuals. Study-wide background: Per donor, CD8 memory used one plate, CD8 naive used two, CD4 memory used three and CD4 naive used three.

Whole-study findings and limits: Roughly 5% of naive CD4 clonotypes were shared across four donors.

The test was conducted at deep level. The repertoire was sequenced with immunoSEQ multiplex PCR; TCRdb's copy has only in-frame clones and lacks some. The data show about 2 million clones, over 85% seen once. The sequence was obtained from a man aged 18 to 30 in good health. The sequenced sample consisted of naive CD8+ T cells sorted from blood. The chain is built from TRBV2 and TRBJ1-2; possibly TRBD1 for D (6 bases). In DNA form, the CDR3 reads TGTGCCAGCAGTGGAAACAGGGTAAACTATGGCTACACCTTC. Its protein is CASSGNRVNYGYTF.